Presented here are 5 T cell receptor beta chains from one specimen sequenced in a study of shared clonotypes between healthy human individuals. Here immunoSEQ multiplex PCR was the method, and the copy in TCRdb shows in-frame clones only, minus some. The sample lists hundreds of thousands of clones; about 90% were seen once. Positively selected for CCR7, the CD45RO-negative cells used as naive CD8 cells excluded terminally differentiated effector memory CD45RA+ cells. The sample consisted of naive CD8+ T cells sorted from blood. The receptors were sampled from a man aged 30 to 45 in good health.

The sample holds one count of this clone. This sequence joins TRBV10-3 and TRBJ1-1; D is unresolved. Germline CDR1 is ENHRY and CDR2 is SYGVKD. Trimming removed 2 bases at V and 4 bases at J, with 8 bases between. The CDR3 is 13 residues long. CDR3 coding DNA: TGTGCCATCAGTGAGGCTCTTTTCACTGAAGCTTTCTTT. It translates to CAISEALFTEAFF.

The rearrangement links TRBV28 to TRBJ2-6; D gene uncertain. Trimming stripped 5 bases from V and 5 bases from J, with 10 bases between. The germline CDR1 and CDR2 sequences are MDHEN and SYDVKM. This CDR3 region has 14 residues. The CDR3, as DNA: TGTGCCAGCAGTGCCAGTCGTCGGGCCAACGTCCTGACTTTC. As protein: CASSASRRANVLTF.

CDR3 protein: CASSLKPGEISYNEQFF. The CDR3 nucleotides are TGCGCCAGCAGCTTGAAGCCTGGGGAAATCTCCTACAATGAGCAGTTCTTC. The chain combines TRBV5-1 with TRBJ2-1; D unresolved. The V end was cut by 1 base, the J end by 0 bases, with 14 bases between. This CDR3 spans 17 amino acids. Germline lookup yields CDR1 SGHRS and CDR2 YFSETQ.

The rearrangement joins TRBV5-6 to TRBJ2-7, with TRBD1 matching 10 bases. CDR1 and CDR2 (germline): SGHDT, YYEEEE. V shed 3 bases and J 2 bases; nucleotides not matched to a gene: 2. The CDR3 is 14 amino acids. DNA of the CDR3: TGTGCCAGCAGCTGGGGGACAGGGGCCTACGAGCAGTACTTC. As protein: CASSWGTGAYEQYF.

The V call is TRBV5-4, the J call TRBJ2-1; 7 bases fit TRBD1. Losses at the gene ends were 2 bases for V and 4 bases for J; bases not matched to a gene: 3. CDR1 is SGHNT, CDR2 YYREEE, per germline (reference sequence). The CDR3 is 14 amino acids. The CDR3 is CASSFRDRYNEQFF. The CDR3 nucleotides are TGTGCCAGCAGCTTCCGGGACAGATACAATGAGCAGTTCTTC.